The T cell receptor beta chain described here comes from a study of T cell repertoires in cytomegalovirus infection. In the study overall: Public TCR beta signature analysis indicated the presence of both CMV infection and matching HLA type.

The CDR3 totals 20 residues. In germline, CDR1 is SEHNR, CDR2 FQNEAQ (reference sequence). Trimming removed 5 bases from V and 2 bases from J; junction bases left unmatched: 19. Study-wide findings and caveats: Using cumulative public TCR beta family frequency, the authors identified those who carried CMV together with the relevant HLA.

TCRdb reanalysed the reads using MiXCR and keeps one entry per CDR3 protein. The data show fewer than 550,000 distinct CDR3 sequences, with approximately 16% seen just once and 20% to 30% held by the top ten. Many counts were recorded for this clonotype. What it recognizes is unknown. The sequence came from a human donor in good health (CMV status not recorded). Some clones in this sample may be carry-over from other donors' samples. Specimen: CD8+ T cells from PBMCs. This chain connects TRBV7-9 to TRBJ2-3, with 10 bases fitting TRBD1. Here the CDR3 reads CASSPIGTGEAQGHTDTQYF. The CDR3, as DNA: TGTGCCAGCAGCCCCATCGGGACAGGGGAGGCCCAAGGGCACACAGATACGCAGTATTTT.